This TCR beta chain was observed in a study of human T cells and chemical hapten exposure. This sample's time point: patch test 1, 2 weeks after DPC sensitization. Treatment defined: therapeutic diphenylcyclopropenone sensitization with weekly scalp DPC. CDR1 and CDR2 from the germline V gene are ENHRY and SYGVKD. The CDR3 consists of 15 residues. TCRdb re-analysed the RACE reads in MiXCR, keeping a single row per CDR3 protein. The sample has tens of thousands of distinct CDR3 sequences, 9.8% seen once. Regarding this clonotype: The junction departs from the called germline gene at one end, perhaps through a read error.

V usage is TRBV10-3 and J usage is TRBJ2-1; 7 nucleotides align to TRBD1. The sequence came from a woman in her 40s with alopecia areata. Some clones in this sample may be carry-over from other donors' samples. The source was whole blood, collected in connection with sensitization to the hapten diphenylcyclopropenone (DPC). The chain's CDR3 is CAISEYRGSYDEQFF. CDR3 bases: TGTGCCATCAGTGAGTACAGGGGCTCCTACGATGAGCAGTTCTTC.